This T cell receptor (beta chain) was identified in a study of read filtering for tumor transcriptome and immune sequencing (dated by TCRdb to the early 2020s). Looking at the study overall: Of the patients in the cohort, around 17 were male and over twelve were female, and their mean age was 65.9 years, with a range of about 45 to 85. The study compared TCR repertoires from targeted immune repertoire sequencing and bulk whole-transcriptome sequencing run on the same bone marrow samples. TCR-region mapped reads per sample ranged from about 3.5 to 10.27 million with IR-seq versus only about 75 to 1273 with RNA-seq. By revised international staging, eight or nine patients were R-ISS I, approximately 15 were R-ISS II and about seven were R-ISS III. One main goal was a read-filtering strategy for immune repertoire data, in particular deciding whether clonotypes backed by only one read should be removed. After DNase treatment, whole-transcriptome libraries were prepared using the TruSeq RNA Access Library Prep Kit. The study at large found these results: IR-seq captured clonotypes at much higher depth and more reliably than RNA-seq, and smaller IR-seq throughput sufficed to identify most shared clonotypes. In IR-seq, single-read clonotypes were 80% to 90% of clonotypes but approximately 3.2% of total reads; in RNA-seq they were 70% to 75% of clonotypes and less than 45% of reads. The sorted CD138-negative fraction was a mixed bone marrow immune population, not purified T cells. Removing single-read clonotypes increased the correlation between IR-seq and RNA-seq shared clonotype proportions.

TCR libraries were constructed from approximately 390 ng RNA using the Immunoverse kit, and molecular barcoded adaptors covering alpha/delta and beta/gamma chains were employed. TCR library preparation used the same RNA that was used for transcriptome sequencing. An Illumina HiSeq 4000 with 2 x 150 cycles was used to sequence the TCR libraries. Per the original workflow: TCR reads were aligned to human V, D, J and C references and assembled into CDR3 clonotypes with MiXCR, including quality filtering and error correction. Clonotype counts and gene usage diversity were analyzed with the tcR package in R. Raw mapping reads were checked after the RNA-seq reads had been mapped by STAR aligner version 2.5.3a onto the human GRCh37 genome. To test how sequencing depth affects detected clonotypes, IR-seq fastq files were randomly downsampled with Seqtk 1.3. The public reads were reprocessed in TCRdb via fastp at Q25 and MiXCR, keeping in-frame beta chains. One record per CDR3 amino acid sequence lists the most common genes and DNA. Here the V and J calls rest on TCRdb's processing, not on the authors' analysis. This sample holds 30,000 to 35,000 distinct CDR3 sequences; under 20% were observed only once. The ten top clones hold about a sixth of the sample.

Bone marrow was sampled from every patient at the time of active disease. Ficoll-Hypaque density gradient centrifugation was used to isolate bone marrow mononuclear cells. To remove myeloma plasma cells, the cells were labeled with CD138 magnetic microbeads on a MACS separator, and CD138-negative cells were then collected by negative selection. The purity of the isolated cells was checked by flow cytometry with CD138 antibodies on an Attune NxT. Total RNA was extracted with TRIzol reagent and quantified with a NanoDrop spectrophotometer. Paired RNA-seq and IR-seq were performed on the CD138-negative bone marrow sample of each patient. Trimming at the junction amounts to 3 bases on V and 4 bases on J, and the germline ends lie 10 bases apart. Via the germline V gene (reference sequence), CDR1 is SGHKS and CDR2 YYEKEE. The CDR3 runs 14 residues from the cysteine to the phenylalanine. Of all the DNA, just the CDR3 is kept, 42 bases in frame from base 1.

Points on this clonotype: Its recognized antigen is unknown. No quality values exist for individual bases; no much larger clone is one base distant.

This receptor was taken from a donor at least 40 years old with multiple myeloma. The rearranged segments are TRBV5-5 and TRBJ1-4; matching of 5 bases hints at TRBD1 as the D gene. Sequencing was done on a sample of a population of CD138-negative cells sorted from bone marrow. The cell subset or site tag for this specimen amounts to: bone marrow mononuclear cells depleted of CD138+ plasma/myeloma cells by negative magnetic selection. The DNA sequence is given as TGTGCCAGCAGCTCCGGGACCCATAATGAAAAACTGTTTTTT. This gives the protein CASSSGTHNEKLFF. Supplemented by the reference TRBV5-5 and TRBJ1-4 proteins around the CDR3, the complete variable domain is DAGVTQSPTHLIKTRGQQVTLRCSPISGHKSVSWYQQVLGQGPQFIFQYYEKEERGRGNFPDRFSARQFPNYSSELNVNALLLGDSALYLCASSSGTHNEKLFFGSGTQLSVL.